This TCR beta chain is from a study of OX40 agonist ivuxolimab in advanced cancers. Study information: Patients took ivuxolimab, an agonistic anti-OX40 (CD134) antibody.

A history of autoimmune disease or systemic immunosuppression excluded patients. The study sampled blood at baseline, cycle 4 day 1, and cycle 7 day 1. Findings of the study overall: Among some nonresponders, normalized T-cell clonal expansion was also low.

J lost 9 bases, V lost 1 base, and 9 bases had no gene match. Germline V gene data show CDR1 as LNHNV and CDR2 as YYDKDF (reference sequence). This CDR3 has 15 amino acids. Repertoires were generated with immunoSEQ multiplex PCR, while TCRdb's copy carries only in-frame clones and drops some. The sample includes tens of thousands of clones, about 89% of them seen just once. On this clone itself: Its antigen is unknown.

Here the sequenced sample was CD4+ or CD8+ T cells sorted from blood, taken in a trial of the OX40 agonist ivuxolimab. V usage is TRBV15 and J usage is TRBJ2-1, with 7 positions matching TRBD1. The clonotype originates from an adult with an advanced solid tumor such as melanoma, head and neck, liver or kidney cancer. The CDR3 reads CATSRGETGRVEQFF. CDR3 nucleotides: TGTGCCACCAGCAGAGGGGAGACAGGGCGCGTTGAGCAGTTCTTC.